This is a list of T cell receptor beta chains from one sample in a study of blood T cell repertoires in COVID-19. TCRdb's table, derived via immunoSEQ multiplex PCR, lists solely in-frame clones and lacks some. The table lists about 130,000 clones, 90% to 95% of them singletons, with about 2% in the top ten. The material sequenced was peripheral blood. These receptors came from a man in his fifties or sixties with COVID-19, enrolled during active disease. Each CDR3 is given with its conserved first and last residue. A D gene is named only where the DNA matches it firmly. Part of the rows lack a size; the others show once, few, many or a class for expanded clones.

NA	16	NA	TRBJ1-2	TRBV7-3	CATRGRAERLNYGYTF	TGTGCCACCAGAGGGCGGGCCGAGCGTCTTAACTATGGCTACACCTTC
TRBD2	15	NA	TRBJ2-1	TRBV9	CASSASGSPYNEQFF	TGTGCCAGCAGCGCTAGCGGGAGTCCCTACAATGAGCAGTTCTTC
NA	17	NA	TRBJ1-5	TRBV7-9	CASSLAGDYYSNQPQHF	TGTGCCAGCAGCTTAGCGGGGGACTACTATAGCAATCAGCCCCAGCATTTT
TRBD2	17	NA	TRBJ2-2	TRBV24-1	CATSDPGTSGTTGELFF	TGTGCCACCAGTGATCCTGGGACTAGCGGGACAACCGGGGAGCTGTTTTTT
TRBD2	14	NA	TRBJ2-5	TRBV9	CASSGSGTQETQYF	TGTGCCAGCAGCGGGAGCGGGACCCAGGAGACCCAGTACTTC
TRBD1	12	NA	TRBJ2-5	TRBV30	CACAGQGETQYF	TGTGCCTGCGCGGGACAGGGAGAGACCCAGTACTTC
NA	15	once	TRBJ1-1	TRBV21-1	CASSKHRGLETEAFF	TGTGCCAGCAGCAAACACAGGGGATTGGAAACTGAAGCTTTCTTT
NA	13	NA	TRBJ1-3	TRBV30	CAWDGSSGNTIYF	TGTGCCTGGGATGGCAGCTCTGGAAACACCATATATTTT
TRBD1	14	NA	TRBJ2-1	TRBV3-1/TRBV3-2	CASSVQGPYNEQFF	TGTGCCAGCAGCGTACAGGGGCCCTACAATGAGCAGTTCTTC
TRBD1	15	NA	TRBJ2-5	TRBV10-3	CAISAATGGWKTQYF	TGTGCCATCAGTGCCGCCACAGGGGGCTGGAAGACCCAGTACTTC
TRBD1	15	NA	TRBJ1-2	TRBV5-1	CASSLAGTDNYGYTF	TGCGCCAGCAGCTTGGCCGGGACAGACAACTATGGCTACACCTTC
TRBD1	15	NA	TRBJ2-2	TRBV5-1	CASSWGTGITGELFF	TGCGCCAGCAGCTGGGGGACAGGGATCACCGGGGAGCTGTTTTTT
NA	11	NA	TRBJ1-2	TRBV29-1	CSVRQDYGYTF	TGCAGCGTTAGACAGGACTATGGCTACACCTTC
TRBD2	15	NA	TRBJ2-1	TRBV9	CASSQGLAGDGEQFF	TGTGCCAGCAGCCAAGGACTAGCGGGGGATGGTGAGCAGTTCTTC
TRBD1	20	NA	TRBJ1-1	TRBV9	CASSAEGSPKAGTGRPEAFF	TGTGCCAGCAGCGCCGAAGGATCCCCTAAAGCCGGGACAGGGAGACCTGAAGCTTTCTTT
NA	13	NA	TRBJ1-2	TRBV28	CASSSGLMDGYTF	TGTGCCAGCAGTTCCGGGTTGATGGATGGCTACACCTTC
TRBD1	14	NA	TRBJ1-2	TRBV5-4	CASSGTGTGDGYTF	TGTGCCAGCAGCGGAACCGGGACAGGGGATGGCTACACCTTC
NA	15	NA	TRBJ2-1	TRBV7-3	CASSLTSGLGNEQFF	TGTGCCAGCAGCTTAACGTCAGGGCTCGGCAATGAGCAGTTCTTC
NA	14	NA	TRBJ1-5	TRBV4-1	CASSQVGGNQPQHF	TGCGCCAGCAGCCAAGTGGGGGGGAATCAGCCCCAGCATTTT
TRBD2	17	NA	TRBJ2-1	TRBV4-2	CASSQVGLAGGPGEQFF	TGTGCCAGCAGCCAAGTGGGGCTAGCGGGAGGGCCCGGTGAGCAGTTCTTC
NA	13	NA	TRBJ2-7	TRBV13	CASSLASSYEQYF	TGTGCCAGCAGCTTAGCCTCTAGTTACGAGCAGTACTTC
NA	13	NA	TRBJ2-7	TRBV9	CASSPGSLYEQYF	TGTGCCAGCAGCCCAGGGTCACTCTACGAGCAGTACTTC
TRBD1	14	NA	TRBJ2-2	TRBV28	CASSRTGSTGELFF	TGTGCCAGCAGCAGGACAGGGTCCACCGGGGAGCTGTTTTTT
TRBD1	16	NA	TRBJ2-7	TRBV14	CASSQEGWTGALEQYF	TGTGCCAGCAGCCAAGAGGGGTGGACAGGGGCTCTCGAGCAGTACTTC
TRBD1	16	NA	TRBJ1-5	TRBV5-8	CASSLTGTAMNQPQHF	TGTGCCAGCAGCTTAACCGGGACAGCCATGAATCAGCCCCAGCATTTT
TRBD1	15	NA	TRBJ1-2	TRBV2	CASSEGRGSAYGYTF	TGTGCCAGCAGTGAGGGCAGGGGGAGTGCCTATGGCTACACCTTC
NA	12	NA	TRBJ2-3	TRBV30	CAWSFSENPQYF	TGTGCCTGGAGCTTTAGCGAGAATCCACAGTATTTT
NA	13	NA	TRBJ1-5	TRBV6-2/TRBV6-3	CASSGGVVQPQHF	TGTGCCAGCAGCGGCGGGGTGGTTCAGCCCCAGCATTTT
TRBD2	16	NA	TRBJ2-1	TRBV6-2/TRBV6-3	CASSSYGAGDNDEQFF	TGTGCCAGCAGCAGTTACGGAGCGGGAGACAACGATGAGCAGTTCTTC
TRBD1	14	NA	TRBJ1-1	TRBV10-3	CATYPGQGATEAFF	TGTGCCACCTATCCGGGACAGGGGGCCACTGAAGCTTTCTTT
TRBD2	15	NA	TRBJ2-3	TRBV28	CASSSSSGLWDTQYF	TGTGCCAGCAGTTCTTCTAGCGGACTCTGGGATACGCAGTATTTT
TRBD2	15	NA	TRBJ2-3	TRBV9	CASSLVAGGLDTQYF	TGTGCCAGCAGCTTGGTAGCGGGAGGTTTGGATACGCAGTATTTT
NA	14	NA	TRBJ1-6	TRBV2	CASSGTLNNSPLHF	TGTGCCAGCTCTGGGACACTCAATAATTCACCCCTCCACTTT
NA	12	once	TRBJ2-7	TRBV6-5	CASRMTGYEQYF	TGTGCCAGCAGAATGACAGGCTACGAGCAGTACTTC
NA	14	NA	TRBJ1-3	TRBV5-1	CASSSDNLGNTIYF	TGCGCCAGCAGCTCTGACAACTTAGGAAACACCATATATTTT
NA	15	NA	TRBJ1-4	TRBV5-4	CASSLTAGSNEKLFF	TGTGCCAGCAGCTTGACGGCAGGGTCTAATGAAAAACTGTTTTTT
TRBD2	18	once	TRBJ2-2	TRBV12-5	CASGLQRGVSENTGELFF	TGTGCTAGTGGTTTGCAGCGGGGGGTTTCTGAGAACACCGGGGAGCTGTTTTTT
NA	13	once	TRBJ2-1	TRBV5-4	CASSLQEVGEQFF	TGTGCCAGCAGCCTGCAGGAGGTCGGTGAGCAGTTCTTC
NA	15	NA	TRBJ1-5	TRBV28	CASSLLGGSDQPQHF	TGTGCCAGCAGTTTATTAGGAGGGTCGGATCAGCCCCAGCATTTT
TRBD1	14	NA	TRBJ2-3	TRBV14	CASSQRTGKDTQYF	TGTGCCAGCAGCCAACGGACAGGGAAGGATACGCAGTATTTT
TRBD1	13	NA	TRBJ1-5	TRBV4-1	CASGQGIGQPQHF	TGCGCCAGCGGACAGGGTATCGGACAGCCCCAGCATTTT
TRBD1	14	NA	TRBJ1-4	TRBV10-2	CASTTGQGGEKLFF	TGCGCCAGCACTACGGGACAGGGGGGGGAAAAACTGTTTTTT